A single T cell receptor beta chain is shown here with its context. Authors' methods: Filtering differed because ImmunoSEQ produced junction-only sequences that carried no quality scores. The data were produced by immunoSEQ multiplex PCR, yet TCRdb's version contains in-frame clones alone and is incomplete. That table supplies the V and J calls and clone size; D and trimming were determined from the DNA. The data hold roughly 640,000 clones, with 74% observed a single time. These data belong to a study of shared clonotypes between healthy human individuals. Trimming took 4 bases from V and 6 from J; bases not matched to a gene: 9. Germline CDR1 reads LGHNA; CDR2 reads YNFKEQ. The CDR3 is 16 residues long.

The material sequenced was memory CD4+ T cells sorted from blood. Subset here: CD45RA-negative fraction. The TCR originated in a woman in her thirties in good health. V usage is TRBV4-2 and J usage is TRBJ2-1, with 10 bases fitting TRBD2. CDR3 sequence: CASSPRASGRGNEQFF. CDR3 coding DNA: TGTGCCAGCAGCCCGCGGGCTAGCGGGAGAGGCAATGAGCAGTTCTTC.